This T cell receptor (beta chain) derives from a study of T cell responses to AZD1222 COVID-19 vaccine. General study findings and limits: Nearly half of spike-specific TCRs reportedly go after variant regions that carry no mutations.

Sequencing used immunoSEQ multiplex PCR; TCRdb keeps in-frame clones, though not all of them. Among some 84,000 clones, 80% to 90% were seen once, and the ten largest hold around 10%. The germline gives CDR1 LNHDA, CDR2 SQIVND (reference sequence). The CDR3 contains 14 residues. The V and J ends lost 5 bases and 4 bases, in that order; junction bases with no gene match: 5. This clone was counted once. The antigen is not known. Sequenced material: peripheral blood, taken 28 days after the second AZD1222 dose. The receptor was derived from an adult who received the AZD1222 COVID-19 vaccine. The V gene is TRBV19, the J gene TRBJ2-1; 7 nucleotides match TRBD1. The CDR3 region has the DNA TGTGCCAGTAGTCCTGGACAGGTTTACAATGAGCAGTTCTTC. Amino acids: CASSPGQVYNEQFF. The full variable domain, rest sourced from reference TRBV19 and TRBJ2-1, is DGGITQSPKYLFRKEGQNVTLSCEQNLNHDAMYWYRQDPGQGLRLIYYSQIVNDFQKGDIAEGYSVSREKKESFPLTVTSAQKNPTAFYLCASSPGQVYNEQFFGPGTRLTVL.